Below, 7 T cell receptor beta chains from the same sample are listed, as sequenced in a study of OX40 agonist ivuxolimab in advanced cancers. TCRdb keeps only in-frame clones here, not all; method: immunoSEQ multiplex PCR. Altogether some 86,000 clones are present, about 90% being singletons, with the ten largest covering around 6.9%. This specimen consisted of CD4+ or CD8+ T cells sorted from blood, obtained in a trial of the OX40 agonist ivuxolimab. The origin of the receptors is an adult with an advanced solid tumor such as melanoma, head and neck, liver or kidney cancer.

The chain links TRBV10-3 to TRBJ2-6, with D perhaps TRBD2 (6 bases). CDR3 length equals 17 residues. Trimming cost V 0 bases and J 3 bases, with 12 bases left between them. Germline CDR1 is ENHRY and CDR2 is SYGVKD. The CDR3 DNA follows: TGTGCCATCAGTGAGTCGGAATTGGGGGGTGGGGCCAACGTCCTGACTTTC. Translated: CAISESELGGGANVLTF.

V and J are TRBV28 and TRBJ2-5; 9 positions match TRBD1. The germline gives CDR1 MDHEN, CDR2 SYDVKM. With 8 bases clipped from V and 5 bases from J, the junction kept 12 bases outside the gene matches. This CDR3 is 15 amino acids long. The CDR3 coding sequence is TGTGCCAGCCGGACAGGGGTAGGGTTGGGGGAGACCCAGTACTTC. Translation: CASRTGVGLGETQYF.

The chain recombines TRBV5-1 with TRBJ2-1; D may be TRBD1 or TRBD2 (6 bases each). Germline V CDR1 and CDR2: SGHRS, YFSETQ. V was pared by 4 bases and J by 9 bases, with 23 bases between. The CDR3 is 16 residues long. CDR3 loop: CASSPSRDGGLGEQFF. For the CDR3, the DNA is TGCGCCAGCAGCCCCAGTCGGGATGGGGGGCTGGGTGAGCAGTTCTTC. The full variable domain, in which reference TRBV5-1 and TRBJ2-1 provide the parts outside the CDR3, is KAGVTQTPRYLIKTRGQQVTLSCSPISGHRSVSWYQQTPGQGLQFLFEYFSETQRNKGNFPGRFSGRQFSNSRSEMNVSTLELGDSALYLCASSPSRDGGLGEQFFGPGTRLTVL.

This clone came up a few times. V and J are TRBV9 and TRBJ1-1, with D hard to call. Per germline, CDR1 SGDLS and CDR2 YYNGEE. V lost 3 bases, J lost 3 bases, and 9 bases lay in between. The CDR3 loop spans 13 amino acids. Here the CDR3 DNA reads TGTGCCAGCAGCGAGGACCTAGACACTGAAGCTTTCTTT. Protein product: CASSEDLDTEAFF.

V and J are TRBV27 and TRBJ2-6, with D unclear. The CDR3 covers 15 residues. Germline V gene lookup returns CDR1 MNHEY and CDR2 SMNVEV (reference sequence). Between the trimmed V and J ends, which lost 3 bases and 0 bases, there was a span of 6 bases. CDR3 in DNA: TGTGCCAGCAGTTTTGTGAGCTCTGGGGCCAACGTCCTGACTTTC. It yields the protein CASSFVSSGANVLTF.

J is TRBJ1-4 and V is TRBV28; TRBD1 matches 7 bases. Unmatched junction bases numbered 5, after V lost 6 bases and J lost 4 bases. This CDR3 has 14 residues. CDR1 is MDHEN and CDR2 is SYDVKM in the germline V gene. The chain's CDR3 is CASRGGSGNEKLFF. In nucleotides, the CDR3 is TGTGCCAGCAGAGGGGGCAGTGGTAATGAAAAACTGTTTTTT.

In nucleotides, the CDR3 is TGTGCCAGCAGCCGGACAGAATACACCGGGGAGCTGTTTTTT. As protein: CASSRTEYTGELFF. J is TRBJ2-2 and V is TRBV11-2, with D perhaps matching TRBD1 (6 bases). The germline V gene has CDR1 SGHAT and CDR2 FQNNGV. The V gene lost 5 bases and the J gene lost 3 bases, with 10 bases spanning the gap. The CDR3 runs 14 residues.